This TCR beta chain appears in the sequencing data of a study of cytomegalovirus exposure and HLA in healthy donors. Here immunoSEQ multiplex PCR was the method, and the copy in TCRdb shows in-frame clones only, minus some. The data show 70,000 or so clones, 85% to 95% seen once. The CDR3 runs to 16 residues. V shed 3 bases and J 7 bases; nucleotides not matched to a gene: 11. Looked up from germline, CDR1 is LNHNV and CDR2 is YYDKDF (reference sequence). Sequencing was carried out using PBMCs. This chain connects TRBV15 to TRBJ2-4; 8 nucleotides align to TRBD1. The TCR originated in a man aged 18 to 30 in good health and CMV-seropositive. As DNA, the CDR3 is TGTGCCACCAGCAGGACAAGAGGACAGGGTTTGAACATTCAGTACTTC. Translation gives CATSRTRGQGLNIQYF. The whole variable domain, remainder taken from reference TRBV15 and TRBJ2-4, is DAMVIQNPRYQVTQFGKPVTLSCSQTLNHNVMYWYQQKSSQAPKLLFHYYDKDFNNEADTPDNFQSRRPNTSFCFLDIRSPGLGDTAMYLCATSRTRGQGLNIQYFGAGTRLSVL.